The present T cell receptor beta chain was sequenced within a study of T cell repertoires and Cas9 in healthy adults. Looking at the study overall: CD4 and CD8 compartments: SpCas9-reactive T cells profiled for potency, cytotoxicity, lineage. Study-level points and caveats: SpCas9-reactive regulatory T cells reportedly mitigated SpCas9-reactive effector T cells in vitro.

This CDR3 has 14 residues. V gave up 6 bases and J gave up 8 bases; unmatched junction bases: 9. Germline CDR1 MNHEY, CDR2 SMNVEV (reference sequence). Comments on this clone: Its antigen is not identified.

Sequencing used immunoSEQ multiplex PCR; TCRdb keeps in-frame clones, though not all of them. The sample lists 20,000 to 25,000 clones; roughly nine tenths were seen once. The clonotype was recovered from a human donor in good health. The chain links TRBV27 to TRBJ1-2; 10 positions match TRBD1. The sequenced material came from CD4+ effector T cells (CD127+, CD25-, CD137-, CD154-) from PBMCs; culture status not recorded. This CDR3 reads CASSPAGTGVGYTF. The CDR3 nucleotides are TGTGCCAGCAGCCCTGCCGGGACAGGGGTCGGCTACACCTTC.